This TCR beta chain was retrieved from a study of blood T cell repertoires in COVID-19. Produced via immunoSEQ multiplex PCR; TCRdb's table is partial and in-frame only. The sample includes roughly 250,000 clones, roughly four fifths of them seen just once. V was shortened by 4 bases and J by 1 base, with 14 bases between the two germline ends. Germline V lookup: CDR1 SEHNR, CDR2 FQNEAQ (reference sequence). The CDR3 sequence is 16 residues long. The clonotype comes from a woman in her sixties with active or convalescent COVID-19. Material: peripheral blood. This chain uses TRBV7-9 with TRBJ1-5, with D perhaps matching TRBD1 (5 bases). Here the CDR3 DNA reads TGTGCCAGCAGCTCCACTGGGGCAGGAAGCAATCAGCCCCAGCATTTT. It is translated as CASSSTGAGSNQPQHF.